Listed here is a single TCR beta chain. In its sample, this clonotype was seen a few times. The target of this receptor is not known. No quality values exist for individual bases; no much larger clone is one base distant. This entry comes from a study of T-cell memory formation after mild COVID-19 (dated by TCRdb to the early 2020s). Broadly, across the study: TCR sequence clusters from the two donors were found to be largely donor specific. In two donors, T-cell clones that expanded and contracted after mild COVID-19 were followed by sequencing TCRalpha and TCRbeta repertoires longitudinally. The cohort comprised two young, previously healthy adult volunteers, one female and one male.

Sequencing was performed on an Illumina NovaSeq 6000. TCRalpha and TCRbeta cDNA libraries were built by 5'RACE with constant-segment primers, adding sample barcodes and unique molecular identifiers. Trizol reagent was used to extract RNA from every sample. Amplification of the libraries took two PCR steps, and the second step added a second sample barcode plus Illumina TruSeq adapters. Libraries were sequenced on an Illumina NovaSeq with 2 x 150 bp paired-end reads. The original pipeline was this. Demultiplexing of reads and collapsing into UMI-guided consensus sequences were performed with migec v1.2.7. Using mixcr v2.1.11, UMI consensuses were aligned to TRA and TRB V and J templates and then assembled into clonotypes. Clonotypes were classified as expanded or contracted when called significant by both edgeR and NoisET, with noise models trained on biological replicates. For edgeR calls, the cutoffs were a false discovery rate-adjusted p below 0.01 and a log2 fold-change threshold of 1. As an exploratory analysis of dynamics, PCA with hierarchical clustering was applied to max-normalized trajectories of the 1000 most abundant clonotypes. The CD4 or CD8 phenotype of responding clones was assigned using the separately sequenced CD4+ and CD8+ repertoires. In TCRdb, the public reads were trimmed at Q25 with fastp and aligned with MiXCR, with productive beta chains retained. Every CDR3 protein is listed once, alongside the most common genes and DNA of its rows. TCRdb, rather than the study authors, made the V and J calls. Here the sample has about 240,000 distinct CDR3 sequences; over 8.5% occur a single time. The top ten clones comprise 20% to 25% of the sample.

The paper as a whole reports these results and caveats: The second-wave clones that peaked on day 37 were not confirmed to be SARS-CoV-2 specific. The detection of some responding clones in pre-infection memory suggests that pre-existing cross-reactive memory T cells joined the SARS-CoV-2 response. Contracting CD4+ clones were found mainly in CM and EM memory subsets, while CD8+ clones were enriched in EMRA. The study included only two mild cases, and larger cohorts that include severe cases with pre-infection samples were judged to be necessary. From day 15 to 85, contracting clones showed balanced CD4/CD8 phenotypes, whereas a second wave of clones that expanded from day 15 to 37 leaned towards CD4+.

From the cysteine up to the phenylalanine, the CDR3 has a length of 13 residues. Here the CDR3 DNA is all that survives: 39 bases in frame from base 1. V sheds 4 bases and J sheds 5 bases, leaving 11 bases between their ends. According to the germline V gene, CDR1 reads SGHVS and CDR2 reads FNYEAQ. Ficoll-Paque density gradient centrifugation was the method used to isolate PBMCs. The sequencing input was PBMCs or a T cell subset sorted from them (not recorded which). Recombination connected TRBV7-6 to TRBJ2-5; the D gene is perhaps TRBD1, from 6 matching bases. The clonotype originates from a man between 18 and 29 years old who had mild COVID-19 (a few samples of this study predate the infection). The sample titles of this study are shuffled in the database, so cell type and time point are left out; the donor was told from shared clones. CDR3 region: CASSSGVGETQYF. In nucleotide form, the sequence is TGTGCCAGCAGCTCAGGGGTGGGGGAGACCCAGTACTTC. Beyond the CDR3, the reference TRBV7-6 and TRBJ2-5 genes provide the residues; the full variable domain reads: GAGVSQSPRYKVTKRGQDVALRCDPISGHVSLYWYRQALGQGPEFLTYFNYEAQQDKSGLPNDRFSAERPEGSISTLTIQRTEQRDSAMYRCASSSGVGETQYFGPGTRLLVL.